The 18 T cell receptor beta chains reported below all come from one sample, sequenced in a study of beta chain features in type 1 diabetes. Findings and caveats of the study: Among all four CD4+ subsets, Type 1 diabetes patients had TCRB CDR3s that were moderately but significantly shorter.

All of the isolated RNA was reverse transcribed, so expressed TCRB transcripts were sequenced. Assay used: immunoSEQ multiplex PCR; TCRdb lists only in-frame clones, some missing. The table includes over 150,000 clones, 6.5% to 10% detected once. No antigen is known for these receptors. The specimen was central memory CD4+ T cells from blood. All receptors derive from a woman younger than 35 with type 1 diabetes.

In its sample, this clone was seen many times. The chain employs TRBV11-2 and TRBJ2-5; tentative D call: TRBD2 (6 bases). V lost 0 bases and J 5 bases, leaving 10 bases between the germline ends. The CDR3 has 14 amino acids. CDR1 and CDR2 from the germline V gene are SGHAT and FQNNGV. CDR3 in amino acids: CASSLEGRRETQYF. CDR3 nucleotide sequence: TGTGCCAGCAGCTTAGAAGGGAGGAGGGAGACCCAGTACTTC.

This chain links TRBV4-1 with TRBJ1-4; unclear D gene. The V gene's germline CDR1 is MGHRA and CDR2 YSYEKL. This CDR3 has 12 amino acids. V gave up 1 base and J gave up 10 bases, with 7 bases separating them. The DNA of the CDR3 is TGCGCCAGCAGCCAAGCCGGTGGAAAACTGTTTTTT. Its translation: CASSQAGGKLFF.

This clone was seen only a few times. The chain employs TRBV18 and TRBJ2-7; D might be TRBD1 (6 bases). V shed 6 bases and J shed 1 base, with 16 bases lying between them. CDR1 is KGHSH, CDR2 LQKENI, per germline. This CDR3 is built from 15 residues. The CDR3 nucleotides read TGTGCCAGCTCTACACAACGGGACATTTCCTACGAGCAGTACTTC. Translation gives CASSTQRDISYEQYF.

The chain combines TRBV7-9 with TRBJ2-7; 11 bases fit TRBD2. Trimming removed 5 bases from V and 3 bases from J; junction bases left unmatched: 6. The CDR3 is made up of 15 amino acids. Germline CDR1 reads SEHNR; CDR2 reads FQNEAQ (reference sequence). Here the CDR3 reads CASSKTSGDGYEQYF. CDR3 bases: TGTGCCAGCAGCAAGACTAGCGGGGATGGCTACGAGCAGTACTTC.

This clone was found a few times. The genes are TRBV11-3 and TRBJ2-5, with D possibly TRBD1 on 6 matching bases. V dropped 5 bases and J dropped 4 bases, with 11 bases sitting between them. The germline gives CDR1 SGHNT, CDR2 YENEEA. This CDR3 is built from 13 residues. The CDR3 DNA reads as TGTGCCAGCAGCGAACAGGGCGGAGAGACCCAGTACTTC. As protein: CASSEQGGETQYF.

The chain carries TRBV25-1 and TRBJ2-1; 7 bases align to TRBD1. The V gene's germline CDR1 is MGHDK and CDR2 SYGVNS. There are 15 residues in the CDR3. The J segment lost 0 bases and the V segment lost 7 bases, leaving 6 bases of the junction unmatched. CDR3 protein: CASTMGQSSYNEQFF. The CDR3 DNA follows: TGTGCCAGCACCATGGGACAGAGCTCCTACAATGAGCAGTTCTTC.

The chain is built from TRBV28 and TRBJ2-1; 9 nucleotides agree with TRBD2. This CDR3 has 16 amino acids. With V trimmed by 2 bases and J by 3 bases, 5 bases remained unmatched. In germline, CDR1 is MDHEN, CDR2 SYDVKM. CDR3 nucleotide sequence: TGTGCCAGCAGTTTAAGACTAGCGGCGCTCTACAATGAGCAGTTCTTC. Encoded protein: CASSLRLAALYNEQFF.

This clone was seen a few times. DNA of the CDR3: TGTGCCAGCAGCACCGGACAGGGGGCGTTCGGGGAGCTGTTTTTT. It translates to CASSTGQGAFGELFF. The chain couples TRBV7-7 to TRBJ2-2; 11 bases are shared with TRBD1. V lost 5 bases to trimming and J lost 7 bases; unmatched junction nucleotides: 6. The CDR3 covers 15 residues. Germline loops: CDR1 SSHAT, CDR2 FNYEAQ (reference sequence). Complete variable domain (other parts from reference TRBV7-7 and TRBJ2-2): GAGVSQSPRYKVTKRGQDVTLRCDPISSHATLYWYQQALGQGPEFLTYFNYEAQPDKSGLPSDRFSAERPEGSISTLTIQRTEQRDSAMYRCASSTGQGAFGELFFGEGSRLTVL.

This clone was seen a few times. This sequence joins TRBV7-2 and TRBJ2-2, with 9 bases matching TRBD2. Germline assignment: CDR1 SGHTA and CDR2 FQGNSA. The CDR3 totals 16 residues. The ends lost 3 bases at V and 5 bases at J; junction bases unmatched: 7. CDR3 nucleotide sequence: TGTGCCAGCAGCTTCCGTAGCGGGAGAGGAACCGGGGAGCTGTTTTTT. Translated, it gives CASSFRSGRGTGELFF.

This clone was counted between two and nine times. The chain employs TRBV25-1 and TRBJ1-1, with 11 nucleotides matching TRBD1. The CDR3 contains 14 residues. The J segment lost 6 bases and the V segment lost 6 bases, leaving 6 bases of the junction unmatched. Germline V CDR1 and CDR2: MGHDK, SYGVNS. CDR3 amino acids: CASRGTGGRPEAFF. The CDR3 coding sequence is TGTGCCAGCAGGGGGACAGGGGGGAGGCCTGAAGCTTTCTTT.

A few counts support this clone. The chain carries TRBV14 and TRBJ2-3; a weak D match, TRBD1 (6 bases). Deletions cut 6 bases from V and 8 bases from J, with 18 bases between. This CDR3 is built from 14 residues. Germline values: CDR1 SGHDN, CDR2 FVKESK. The CDR3 DNA reads TGTGCCAGCAGTCAACAGGGTATATACGGTACGCAGTATTTT. Translation: CASSQQGIYGTQYF. Variable domain in full (rest from reference TRBV14 and TRBJ2-3): EAGVTQFPSHSVIEKGQTVTLRCDPISGHDNLYWYRRVMGKEIKFLLHFVKESKQDESGMPNNRFLAERTGGTYSTLKVQPAELEDSGVYFCASSQQGIYGTQYFGPGTRLTVL.

The V gene is TRBV19, the J gene TRBJ2-1, with a tentative D call TRBD2 (5 bases). Germline lookup yields CDR1 LNHDA and CDR2 SQIVND (reference sequence). The CDR3 runs 13 residues. Trimming left V 10 bases short and J 7 bases short, with 17 bases between. The CDR3 DNA follows: TGTGCCACCTTATCCGACTACGGAAATGAGCAGTTCTTC. Its translation: CATLSDYGNEQFF.

The rearrangement links TRBV27 to TRBJ2-1; D uncertain. From germline, CDR1 is MNHEY and CDR2 SMNVEV (reference sequence). This CDR3 comprises 13 residues. The V end was cut by 3 bases, the J end by 7 bases, with 10 bases between. CDR3 sequence (DNA): TGTGCCAGCAGTTTCGGATTGAGGAATGAGCAGTTCTTC. Translated: CASSFGLRNEQFF.

V is TRBV28 and J is TRBJ2-3, with 9 bases identical to TRBD1. Trimming cost V 6 bases and J 2 bases; bases outside gene matches: 9. There are 16 residues in the CDR3. Germline CDR1 is MDHEN and CDR2 is SYDVKM. The CDR3: CASRGTGWSLTDTQYF. CDR3 coding DNA: TGTGCCAGCAGGGGGACAGGGTGGTCCCTCACAGATACGCAGTATTTT.

This clone showed up just a few times. Other DNA sequences within the sample encode an identical CDR3. The gene calls are TRBV14 and TRBJ1-2; possibly TRBD1 for D (5 bases). The length of the CDR3 is 12 residues. Germline V gene data show CDR1 as SGHDN and CDR2 as FVKESK. V was clipped by 0 bases and J by 6 bases, with 5 bases between them. The CDR3 nucleotides read TGTGCCAGCAGCCAAGACAGGGATGGCTACACCTTC. The encoded protein is CASSQDRDGYTF.

The V call is TRBV7-3, the J call TRBJ2-5, with D perhaps matching TRBD2 (5 bases). Germline V gives CDR1 SGHTA, CDR2 FQGTGA. The CDR3 is 15 amino acids. V dropped 1 base and J dropped 1 base, with 10 bases sitting between them. The CDR3 loop is CASSLMGRGQETQYF. Written as DNA, the CDR3 is TGTGCCAGCAGCTTAATGGGTCGGGGCCAAGAGACCCAGTACTTC.

V and J are TRBV7-2 and TRBJ2-2, with 10 bases aligning to TRBD2. Germline values: CDR1 SGHTA, CDR2 FQGNSA. V was clipped by 5 bases and J by 3 bases; unmatched bases: 12. This CDR3 region has 18 residues. The CDR3 DNA is TGTGCCAGCAGCCGAAGGACAGGAGCGGGAGGGTACACCGGGGAGCTGTTTTTT. Translation: CASSRRTGAGGYTGELFF.

This sequence joins TRBV11-2 and TRBJ2-5, with 11 nucleotides matching TRBD1. This CDR3 is built from 15 residues. The junction had 7 bases not matched to a gene; V was cut back by 5 bases and J by 5 bases. Per germline, CDR1 SGHAT and CDR2 FQNNGV. The CDR3 here is CASSTRTGGPETQYF. CDR3 coding DNA: TGTGCCAGCAGCACGAGGACAGGGGGCCCGGAGACCCAGTACTTC. The full variable domain, with the rest looked up from reference TRBV11-2 and TRBJ2-5, is EAGVAQSPRYKIIEKRQSVAFWCNPISGHATLYWYQQILGQGPKLLIQFQNNGVVDDSQLPKDRFSAERLKGVDSTLKIQPAKLEDSAVYLCASSTRTGGPETQYFGPGTRLLVL.